This record looks at one T cell receptor beta chain sequence and its context. The data stem from a study of OX40 agonist ivuxolimab in advanced cancers. Produced via immunoSEQ multiplex PCR; TCRdb's table is partial and in-frame only. The sample holds approximately 69,000 clones, approximately 80% seen once. CDR1 is MDHEN, CDR2 SYDVKM, per germline. CDR3 length: 15 residues. J gave up 1 base and V 4 bases, and 5 bases lay outside the gene matches. The specimen was CD4+ or CD8+ T cells sorted from blood, collected in a trial of the OX40 agonist ivuxolimab. This TCR was recovered from an adult with an advanced solid tumor such as melanoma, head and neck, liver or kidney cancer. The chain is built from TRBV28 and TRBJ2-5, with 8 bases fitting TRBD2. As DNA, the CDR3 is TGTGCCAGCAGTTGGGGAGCGGGGGCCCAAGAGACCCAGTACTTC. Translating gives CASSWGAGAQETQYF.